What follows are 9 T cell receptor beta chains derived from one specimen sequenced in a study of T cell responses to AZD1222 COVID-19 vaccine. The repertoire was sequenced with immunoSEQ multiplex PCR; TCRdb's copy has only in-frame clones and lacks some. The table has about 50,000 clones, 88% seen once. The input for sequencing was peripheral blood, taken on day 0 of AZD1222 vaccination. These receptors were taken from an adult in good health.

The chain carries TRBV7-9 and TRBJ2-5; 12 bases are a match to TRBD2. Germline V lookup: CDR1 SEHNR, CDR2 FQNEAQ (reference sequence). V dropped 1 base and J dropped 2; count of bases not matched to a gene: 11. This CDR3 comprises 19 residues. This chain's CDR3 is CASSLGLAGGKFRQETQYF. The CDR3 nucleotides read TGTGCCAGCAGCTTAGGGCTAGCGGGAGGGAAGTTTCGGCAAGAGACCCAGTACTTC.

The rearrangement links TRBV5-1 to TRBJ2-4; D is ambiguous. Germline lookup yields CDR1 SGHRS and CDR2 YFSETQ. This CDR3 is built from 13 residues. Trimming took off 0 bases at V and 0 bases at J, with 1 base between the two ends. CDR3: CASSLAAKNIQYF. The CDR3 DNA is TGCGCCAGCAGCTTGGCAGCCAAAAACATTCAGTACTTC.

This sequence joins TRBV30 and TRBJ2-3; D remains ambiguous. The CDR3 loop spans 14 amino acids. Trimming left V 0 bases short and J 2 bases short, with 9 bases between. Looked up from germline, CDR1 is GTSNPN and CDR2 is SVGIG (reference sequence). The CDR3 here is CAWSVRQYTDTQYF. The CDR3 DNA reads TGTGCCTGGAGTGTAAGGCAATACACAGATACGCAGTATTTT.

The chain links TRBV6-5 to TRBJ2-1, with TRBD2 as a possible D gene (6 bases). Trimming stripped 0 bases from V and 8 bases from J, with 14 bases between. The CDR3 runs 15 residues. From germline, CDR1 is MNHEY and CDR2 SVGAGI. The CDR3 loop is CASSYSKASDHEQFF. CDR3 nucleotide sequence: TGTGCCAGCAGTTACTCGAAGGCTAGCGACCATGAGCAGTTCTTC.

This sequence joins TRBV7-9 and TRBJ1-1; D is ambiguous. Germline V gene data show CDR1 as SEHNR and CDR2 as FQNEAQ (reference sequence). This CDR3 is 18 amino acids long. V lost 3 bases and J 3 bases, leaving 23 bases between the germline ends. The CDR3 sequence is CASSFPAAVGKVHTEAFF. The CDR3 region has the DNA TGTGCCAGCAGCTTTCCGGCCGCGGTGGGGAAGGTCCACACTGAAGCTTTCTTT.

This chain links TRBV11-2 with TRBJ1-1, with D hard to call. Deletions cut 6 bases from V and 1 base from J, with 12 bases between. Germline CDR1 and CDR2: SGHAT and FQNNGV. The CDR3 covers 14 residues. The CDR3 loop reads CASRGLGRNTEAFF. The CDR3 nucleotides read TGTGCCAGCAGAGGGCTCGGCAGGAACACTGAAGCTTTCTTT.

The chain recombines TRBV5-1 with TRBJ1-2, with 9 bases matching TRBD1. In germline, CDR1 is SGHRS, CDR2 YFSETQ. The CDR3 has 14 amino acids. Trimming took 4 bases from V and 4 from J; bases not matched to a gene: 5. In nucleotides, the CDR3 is TGCGCCAGCAGCCAGGGACAGGGAACCTATGGCTACACCTTC. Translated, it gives CASSQGQGTYGYTF.

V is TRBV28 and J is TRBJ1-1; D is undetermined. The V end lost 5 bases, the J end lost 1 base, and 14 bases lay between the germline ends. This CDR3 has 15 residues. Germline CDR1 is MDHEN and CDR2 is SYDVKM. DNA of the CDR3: TGTGCCAGCAGTCCCCGAGGCAAGCAGAACACTGAAGCTTTCTTT. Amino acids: CASSPRGKQNTEAFF.

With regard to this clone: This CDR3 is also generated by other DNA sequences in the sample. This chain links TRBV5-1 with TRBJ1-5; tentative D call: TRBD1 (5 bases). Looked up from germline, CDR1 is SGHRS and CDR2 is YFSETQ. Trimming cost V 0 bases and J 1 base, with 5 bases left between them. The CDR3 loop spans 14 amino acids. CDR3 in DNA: TGCGCCAGCAGCTTGGGGGGGAGCAATCAGCCCCAGCATTTT. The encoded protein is CASSLGGSNQPQHF.